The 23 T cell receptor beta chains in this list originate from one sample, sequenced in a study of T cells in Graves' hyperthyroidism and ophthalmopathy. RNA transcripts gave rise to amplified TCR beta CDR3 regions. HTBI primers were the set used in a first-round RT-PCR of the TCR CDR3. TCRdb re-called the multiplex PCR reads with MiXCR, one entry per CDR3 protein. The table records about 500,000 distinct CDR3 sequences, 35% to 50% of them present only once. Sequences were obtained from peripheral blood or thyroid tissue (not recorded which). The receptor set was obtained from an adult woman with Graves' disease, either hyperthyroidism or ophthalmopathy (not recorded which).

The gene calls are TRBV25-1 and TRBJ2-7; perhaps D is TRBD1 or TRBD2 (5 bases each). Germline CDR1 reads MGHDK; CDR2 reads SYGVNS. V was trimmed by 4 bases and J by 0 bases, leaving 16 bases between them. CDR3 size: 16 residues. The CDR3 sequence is CASSAQGTADSYEQYF. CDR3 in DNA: TGTGCCAGCAGTGCTCAAGGGACCGCGGACTCCTACGAGCAGTACTTC.

The CDR3 loop is CASSGTETGHYEQYF. CDR3 coding DNA: TGTGCCAGCAGTGGAACTGAAACAGGACACTACGAGCAGTACTTC. This sequence joins TRBV6-5 and TRBJ2-7, with D tentatively TRBD1 (5 bases). Between the trimmed V and J ends, which lost 5 bases and 3 bases, there was a span of 17 bases. CDR1 and CDR2 (germline): MNHEY, SVGAGI. This CDR3 contains 15 residues.

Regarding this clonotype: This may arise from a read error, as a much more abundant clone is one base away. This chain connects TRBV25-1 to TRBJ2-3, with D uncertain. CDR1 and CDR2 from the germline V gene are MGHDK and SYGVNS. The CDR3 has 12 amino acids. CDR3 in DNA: TGTGCCGGCAGCTCATACACAGATACGCAGTATTTT. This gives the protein CAGSSYTDTQYF.

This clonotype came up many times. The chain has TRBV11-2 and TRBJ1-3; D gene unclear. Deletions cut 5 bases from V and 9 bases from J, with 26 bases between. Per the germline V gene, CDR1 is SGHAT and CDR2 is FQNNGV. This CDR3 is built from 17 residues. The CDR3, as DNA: TGTGCCAGCAGCCCAGCTGCATCCTTGACGGCGGGTGGCACCATATATTTT. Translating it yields CASSPAASLTAGGTIYF.

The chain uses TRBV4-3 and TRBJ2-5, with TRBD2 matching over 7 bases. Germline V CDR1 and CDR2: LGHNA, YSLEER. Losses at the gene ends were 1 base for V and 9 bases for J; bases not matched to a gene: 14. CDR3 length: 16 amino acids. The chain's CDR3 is CASSQGGGGCNQPQYF. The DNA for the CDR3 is TGCGCCAGCAGCCAAGGGGGGGGGGGATGTAATCAGCCCCAGTACTTC.

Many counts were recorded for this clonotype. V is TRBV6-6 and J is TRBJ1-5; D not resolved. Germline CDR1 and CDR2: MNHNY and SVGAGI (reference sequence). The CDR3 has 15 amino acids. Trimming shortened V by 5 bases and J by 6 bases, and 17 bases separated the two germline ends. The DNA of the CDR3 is TGTGCCAGCAGTACCGGGCCCGGGCTGGGTCAGCCCCAGCATTTT. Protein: CASSTGPGLGQPQHF.

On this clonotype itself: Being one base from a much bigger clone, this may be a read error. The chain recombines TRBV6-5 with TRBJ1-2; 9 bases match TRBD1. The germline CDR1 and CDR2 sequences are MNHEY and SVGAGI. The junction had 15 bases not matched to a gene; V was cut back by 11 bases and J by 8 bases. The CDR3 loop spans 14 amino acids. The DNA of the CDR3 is TGTGCCTCGCAGGGGGGACAGGGTGAGCGAGGCTACACCTTC. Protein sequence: CASQGGQGERGYTF.

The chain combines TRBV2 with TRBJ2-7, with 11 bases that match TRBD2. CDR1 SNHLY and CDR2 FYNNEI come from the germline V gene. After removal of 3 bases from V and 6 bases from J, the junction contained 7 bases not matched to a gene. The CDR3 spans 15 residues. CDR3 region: CASSDSSGRAGEQYF. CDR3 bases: TGTGCCAGCAGTGACAGTAGCGGGAGGGCCGGCGAGCAGTACTTC.

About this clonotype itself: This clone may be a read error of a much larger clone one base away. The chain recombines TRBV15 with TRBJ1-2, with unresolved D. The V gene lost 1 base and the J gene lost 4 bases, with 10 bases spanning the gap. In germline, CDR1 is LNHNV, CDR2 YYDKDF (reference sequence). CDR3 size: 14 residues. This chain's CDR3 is CATSRAGRAYGYTF. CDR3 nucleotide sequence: TGTGCCACCAGCAGAGCAGGACGGGCCTATGGCTACACCTTC.

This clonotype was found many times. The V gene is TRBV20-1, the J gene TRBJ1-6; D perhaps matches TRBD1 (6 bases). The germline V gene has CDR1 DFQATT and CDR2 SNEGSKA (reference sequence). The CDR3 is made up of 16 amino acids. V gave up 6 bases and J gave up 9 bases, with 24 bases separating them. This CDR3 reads CSAVRMDSGKSSPLHF. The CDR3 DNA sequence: TGCAGTGCAGTCCGGATGGACAGTGGAAAGAGTTCACCCCTCCACTTT.

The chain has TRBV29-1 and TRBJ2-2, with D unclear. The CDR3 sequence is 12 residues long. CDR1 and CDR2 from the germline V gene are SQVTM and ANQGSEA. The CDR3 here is CSASRGSGELFF. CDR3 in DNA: TGCAGTGCTAGTCGTGGATCCGGGGAGCTGTTTTTT.

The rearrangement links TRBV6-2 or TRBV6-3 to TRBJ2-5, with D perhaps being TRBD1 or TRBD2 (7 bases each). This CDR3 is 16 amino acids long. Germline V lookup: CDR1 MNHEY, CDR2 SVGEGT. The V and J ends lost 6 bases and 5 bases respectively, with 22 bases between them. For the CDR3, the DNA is TGTGCCAGCAGCGACAAGGGGGCGGGAGCTGACGAGACCCAGTACTTC. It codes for CASSDKGAGADETQYF.

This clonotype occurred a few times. CDR3 in DNA: TGCGCCAGCAGCCAAGTTGCAGGGCCTTCCTACGAGCAGTACTTC. Protein product: CASSQVAGPSYEQYF. The rearrangement links TRBV4-3 to TRBJ2-7; D may be TRBD1 (5 bases). V lost 1 base and J 1 base, leaving 11 bases between the germline ends. The length of the CDR3 is 15 residues. CDR1 and CDR2 (germline): LGHNA, YSLEER.

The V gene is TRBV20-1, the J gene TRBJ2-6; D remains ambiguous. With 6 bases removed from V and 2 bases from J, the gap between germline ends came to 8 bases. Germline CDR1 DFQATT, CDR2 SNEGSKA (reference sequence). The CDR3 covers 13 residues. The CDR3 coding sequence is TGCAGTGCACGGCCGCCTGGGGCCAACGTCCTGACTTTC. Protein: CSARPPGANVLTF.

The CDR3 bases are TGTGCCAGCAGCTTATCCCCTAGGGGGGCAGGGAATAATTCACCCCTCCACTTT. It translates to CASSLSPRGAGNNSPLHF. The chain carries TRBV7-9 and TRBJ1-6, with D possibly TRBD1 on 6 matching bases. This CDR3 comprises 18 residues. Germline values: CDR1 SEHNR, CDR2 FQNEAQ (reference sequence). Trimming removed 2 bases at V and 5 bases at J, with 19 bases between.

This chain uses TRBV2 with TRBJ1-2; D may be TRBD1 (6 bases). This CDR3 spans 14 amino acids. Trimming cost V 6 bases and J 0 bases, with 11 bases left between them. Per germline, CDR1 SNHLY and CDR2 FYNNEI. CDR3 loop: CASSGTSANYGYTF. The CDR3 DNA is TGTGCCAGCAGCGGGACATCCGCTAACTATGGCTACACCTTC. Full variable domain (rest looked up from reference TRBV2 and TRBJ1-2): EPEVTQTPSHQVTQMGQEVILRCVPISNHLYFYWYRQILGQKVEFLVSFYNNEISEKSEIFDDQFSVERPDGSNFTLKIRSTKLEDSAMYFCASSGTSANYGYTFGSGTRLTVV.

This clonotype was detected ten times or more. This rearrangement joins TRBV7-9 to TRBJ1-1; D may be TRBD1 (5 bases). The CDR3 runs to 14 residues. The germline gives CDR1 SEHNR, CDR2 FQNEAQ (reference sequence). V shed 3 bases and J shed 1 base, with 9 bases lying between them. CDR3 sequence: CASSLGDRNTEAFF. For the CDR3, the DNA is TGTGCCAGCAGCTTGGGTGACAGGAACACTGAAGCTTTCTTT.

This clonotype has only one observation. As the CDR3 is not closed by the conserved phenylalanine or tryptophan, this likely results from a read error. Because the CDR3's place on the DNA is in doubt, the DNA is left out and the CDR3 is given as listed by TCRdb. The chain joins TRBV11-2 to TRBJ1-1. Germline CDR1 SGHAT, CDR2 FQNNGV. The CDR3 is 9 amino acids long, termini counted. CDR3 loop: CASSKTLGV.

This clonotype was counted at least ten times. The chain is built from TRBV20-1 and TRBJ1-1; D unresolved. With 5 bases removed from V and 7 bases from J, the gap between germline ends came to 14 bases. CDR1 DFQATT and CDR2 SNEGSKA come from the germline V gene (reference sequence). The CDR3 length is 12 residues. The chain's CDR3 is CSAPPTTLEAFF. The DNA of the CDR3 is TGCAGTGCTCCCCCAACTACGCTTGAAGCTTTCTTT.

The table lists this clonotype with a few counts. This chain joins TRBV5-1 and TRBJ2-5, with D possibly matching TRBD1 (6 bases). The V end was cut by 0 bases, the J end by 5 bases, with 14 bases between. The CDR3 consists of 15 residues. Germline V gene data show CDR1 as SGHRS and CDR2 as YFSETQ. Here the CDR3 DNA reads TGCGCCAGCAGCTTGGAAAGGCTAGGACAGGAGACCCAGTACTTC. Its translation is CASSLERLGQETQYF.

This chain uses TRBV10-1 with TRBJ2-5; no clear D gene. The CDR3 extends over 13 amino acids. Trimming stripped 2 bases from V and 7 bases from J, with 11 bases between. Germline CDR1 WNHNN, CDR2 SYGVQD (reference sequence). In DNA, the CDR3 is TGCGCCAGCAGTGAGGACGCCGTAACGACCCAGTACTTC. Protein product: CASSEDAVTTQYF.

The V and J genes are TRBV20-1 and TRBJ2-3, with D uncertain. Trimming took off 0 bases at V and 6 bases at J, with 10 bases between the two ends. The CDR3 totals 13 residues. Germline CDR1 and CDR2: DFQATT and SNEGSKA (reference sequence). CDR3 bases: TGCAGTGCTAGAGATATTAGTACTGATACGCAGTATTTT. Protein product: CSARDISTDTQYF.

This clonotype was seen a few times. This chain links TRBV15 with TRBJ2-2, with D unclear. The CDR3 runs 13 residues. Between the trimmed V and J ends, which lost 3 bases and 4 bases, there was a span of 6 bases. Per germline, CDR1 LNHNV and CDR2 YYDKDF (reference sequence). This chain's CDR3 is CATSSEPTGELFF. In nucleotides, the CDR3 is TGTGCCACCAGCAGCGAACCCACCGGGGAGCTGTTTTTT.